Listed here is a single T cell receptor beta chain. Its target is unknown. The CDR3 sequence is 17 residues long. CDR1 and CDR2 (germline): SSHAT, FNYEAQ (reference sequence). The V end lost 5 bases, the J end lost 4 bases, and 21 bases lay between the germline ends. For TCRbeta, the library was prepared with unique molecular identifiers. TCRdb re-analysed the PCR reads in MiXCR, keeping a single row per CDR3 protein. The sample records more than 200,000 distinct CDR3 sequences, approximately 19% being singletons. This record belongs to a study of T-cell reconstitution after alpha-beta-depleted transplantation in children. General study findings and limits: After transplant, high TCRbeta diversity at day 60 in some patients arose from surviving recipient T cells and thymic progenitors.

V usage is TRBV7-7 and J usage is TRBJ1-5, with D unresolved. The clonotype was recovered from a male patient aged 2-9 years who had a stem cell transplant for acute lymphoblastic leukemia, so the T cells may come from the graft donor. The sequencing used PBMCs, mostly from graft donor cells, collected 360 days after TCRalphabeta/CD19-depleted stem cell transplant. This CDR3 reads CASSHLGAWDDNQPQHF. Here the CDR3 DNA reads TGTGCCAGCAGCCACTTGGGCGCTTGGGATGATAATCAGCCCCAGCATTTT. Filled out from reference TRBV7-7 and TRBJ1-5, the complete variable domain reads GAGVSQSPRYKVTKRGQDVTLRCDPISSHATLYWYQQALGQGPEFLTYFNYEAQPDKSGLPSDRFSAERPEGSISTLTIQRTEQRDSAMYRCASSHLGAWDDNQPQHFGDGTRLSIL.